This TCR beta chain was sequenced for a study of cytomegalovirus exposure and HLA in healthy donors (dated by TCRdb to the late 2010s). Regarding the research as a whole: An earlier analysis of roughly 610 of the donors reported 276 Gb of sequence data and 117 million unique TCR beta sequences obtained from approximately 180 million T cells. An early release covering roughly 640 HLA-typed donors comprised approximately 300 gigabases of sequencing data and approximately 85 million unique TCR sequences. Of the roughly 390 genotyped donors, 81% fell in the genetic ancestry cluster associated with self-reported Caucasian donors. The study was designed to test whether signatures of past pathogen exposure could be identified by cataloging public T cell receptors. Using immunosequencing, the study profiled T cell repertoires from approximately 700 subjects and related those repertoires to cytomegalovirus serostatus. In addition to the first cohort of roughly 700 subjects, a separate validation cohort of under 150 different subjects was used. The study combined high-throughput TCR immunosequencing, statistical association of individual TCRs with disease status, and machine learning to predict cytomegalovirus infection status. A later analysis re-analyzed previously published TCR beta repertoires from 550 to 700 donors and added high-resolution HLA genotyping to study TCR occurrence patterns. Rather than using new phenotypic data, the later analysis identified candidate immune exposures from TCR beta sequences and from how often those sequences occurred across donors. In an earlier analysis of 587 of the donors, high-throughput TCR beta sequencing was used to judge whether each TCR beta V gene segment behaved as functional or pseudogenic. Alongside the repertoire data, information on donor age, sex, ethnicity and CMV serostatus was compiled. A later genetic analysis used genome-wide SNP genotypes for about 65% of the roughly 670 donors, treating that subset as a discovery cohort. Every repertoire in the discovery cohort had been generated on one and the same sequencing platform. HLA typing included class I and class II loci at four-digit resolution. The number of typed donors differed by locus: about 620-640 for A, B, C, DRB1 and DQB1; approximately 530 for DQA1; around 580 for DPA1; and about 450 for DPB1. Four to six DR-DQ haplotypes were handled as single units for association and clustering, since linkage in the cohort was strong. Across approximately 400 genotyped donors of the cohort, an average of about 240,000 unique TCR beta nucleotide sequences per donor were sequenced, and roughly a sixth of those sequences were non-productive. Broader findings and caveats from the paper: In a later analysis, about 16,000 TCR beta sequences were associated with specific HLA alleles at a false discovery rate of 0.05. A group of highly shared sequence variants was considered likely to be a technical artifact of the sequencing pipeline. A few of the identified cytomegalovirus-associated TCR beta chains were confirmed in vitro to be specific for cytomegalovirus antigens. A later genetic analysis reported fewer N-insertions in productive TCRs among donors in an Asian-associated ancestry cluster than the roughly 670-donor mean. Sequencing depth was assumed to be roughly uniform across donors in the presence/absence analyses, though that assumption may not hold. When HLA alleles, especially DR and DQ, strongly co-occurred, TCR associations were difficult to assign to individual alleles. Several of the top co-occurrence clusters appeared to be linked to parvovirus B19, influenza, CMV and Epstein-Barr virus, according to a later analysis. Because counts were too low, roughly 16 rarely observed V segments, including chromosome 9 orphons, were left out of the earlier analysis of roughly 600 of the donors. CMV serostatus was the only immune exposure information available for the cohort. According to a later analysis, TCR association rates differed among HLA loci, with DRB1 alleles showing the most associated TCRs and HLA-C alleles showing the fewest. Some IMGT-functional V segments, including TRBV6-2 and TRBV6-3, could not be distinguished by the 87-base-pair reads and were therefore excluded. In a later genetic analysis, a missense DCLRE1C variant was associated with V-gene and J-gene trimming of TCR beta chains, and the association was replicated in an independent cohort. In the study, some 180 TCR beta chains were listed as associated with cytomegalovirus. Linkage disequilibrium might explain the correlated functional status among segregating V segments, but an unknown experimental factor could not be ruled out. Most CMV-associated TCR beta chains appeared to be HLA-restricted in a later analysis, and the HLA associations seemed to be driven largely by CMV exposure. In both the original and validation cohorts, the classifier was reported to diagnose cytomegalovirus status with high specificity and sensitivity. According to the authors, the approach could potentially be generalized to other disease states and immunological phenotypes. A further reported finding was that TCR beta sequences accurately predicted the HLA-A and HLA-B alleles for most subjects in the first cohort. Broadly in line with IMGT annotations, most TCR beta V segments showed up in productive rearrangements about 87% or about 30% of the time in an earlier analysis of approximately 600 of the donors. This cohort had only TCR beta chains sequenced, and the lack of alpha or paired-chain data limited which features could be detected. HLA typing was unavailable for some donors at each locus, so association tests used only the typed subset. A later analysis found that HLA-associated TCR beta chains were more clonally expanded and had lower generation probabilities than equally common non-associated chains. While some public TCRs were present in many individuals, most TCR sequences turned up only very rarely across donors.

The cohort consisted of hundreds of healthy bone marrow donors. Cohort members were all nominally healthy when sampled, although unrecorded immune exposures were likely present. CMV serostatus was positive for roughly 290 and negative for about half of the roughly 670 cohort members, and was not recorded for this donor. A peripheral blood sample was provided by each donor, and peripheral blood mononuclear cells were used for TCR beta sequencing. The Qiagen DNeasy Blood Extraction Kit was used to extract genomic DNA from the blood cell samples. The receptor library was made with the immunoSEQ multiplex PCR assay. The multiplex PCR relied on a mix of 60 forward primers for TCR Vbeta segments and 13 reverse primers for TCR Jbeta segments. The CDR3 region of rearranged TCR beta genes was amplified from genomic DNA by a multiplex PCR assay. On the Illumina HiSeq System, the amplified TCR beta libraries were sequenced as 87-base-pair reads. Concerning the study's data processing: A later analysis tallied about 77 million unique TCR beta chains across the 550 to 850 repertoires, and around 10 million of those chains were shared by two or more donors. Raw reads were error-corrected and collapsed into unique sequences by a nearest-neighbor algorithm in which closely related sequences were merged to remove PCR and sequencing errors. V, D and J gene segments were assigned by aligning CDR3 sequences to IMGT reference sequences. For a sequence to be retained, a match of at least six nucleotides was required to both a V gene segment and a J gene segment. A rearrangement was called productive if the CDR3 had no stop codons and remained in frame with V and J, and every other rearrangement was called non-productive. Following IMGT convention, CDR3 was defined as the stretch from the second conserved V-encoded cysteine up to the conserved J-encoded phenylalanine. In an earlier analysis of 587 of the donors, sequences lacking an unambiguous match to a single V gene segment were excluded. In an earlier analysis of several hundred of the donors, a V segment was called functional when productive rearrangements were above 56.7%, and segregating when the standard deviation between donors exceeded 5%. To diagnose cytomegalovirus status from the catalog of TCR beta chain sequences, a statistical classification framework was built. V and J gene assignment, in a later analysis, came from comparing TCR nucleotide sequences with IMGT/GENE-DB human TR gene sequences. Using the TCRdist pipeline, a later analysis assigned CDR3 sequences along with most-parsimonious VDJ recombination scenarios. In a later analysis, each TCR beta chain was defined by its CDR3 amino acid sequence together with its V-gene family, and reads without a unique V-gene family were excluded. In a later analysis, approximately 590 highly shared, low-generation-probability nucleotide sequences were removed to address suspected cross-contamination and a sequencing artifact. For each public chain, a later analysis derived a clonal expansion index from normalized ranks of inferred template counts within each repertoire. A later analysis computed generation probabilities with a VDJ recombination model fitted to out-of-frame rearrangements, and checked the results against IGoR. Hypergeometric tests were used in a later analysis to score TCR-TCR, TCR-HLA and TCR-CMV co-occurrence, with a repertoire-size bias correction applied to the TCR pairs. To estimate false discovery rates, a later analysis permuted the HLA or CMV assignments 20 times. In a later analysis, co-occurring TCRs were grouped with DBSCAN, and TCRdist sequence similarity was added when clustering was performed within HLA-allele-positive subsets. Repertoires with fewer than 30,000 or more than 120,000 public chains were left out of co-occurrence clustering, as were about five repertoires with anomalous nucleotide sharing. As stored in TCRdb, this immuneACCESS dataset retains in-frame rearrangements with V and J assigned. A fraction of the clones does not appear; measured against another copy, unresolved V genes explain less than half of the discrepancy, and the remainder lacks a known reason. From that table come the V and J calls and clone size; the DNA was used to work out D and trimming. For this sample there are roughly 150,000 clones; approximately 61% appear just once. Together, the top ten hold over 1.5% of the sample.

In the germline V gene (reference sequence), CDR1 corresponds to LNHDA and CDR2 to SQIVND. V is reduced by 3 bases and J by 4 bases, leaving a spacing of 11 bases between them. Its CDR3 holds 14 amino acids, cysteine through phenylalanine. The retained sequence is limited to the CDR3, 42 bases, with the frame set at the first base. This clone was counted a few times. The antigen it binds to is not known. Base qualities were left out, and no much larger clone turns up one base away. The sample comprised PBMCs. The V gene is TRBV19 and the J gene is TRBJ2-3; TRBD1 is perhaps the D gene, given 6 matching bases. The origin of this receptor is a human donor in good health. The DNA sequence is as follows: TGTGCCAGTAGTATCGTACAGGGAGCAGATACGCAGTATTTT. It translates as CASSIVQGADTQYF.